This is a list of T cell receptor beta chains from one sample in a study of blood T cell repertoires in COVID-19. Profiling relied on immunoSEQ multiplex PCR, and the TCRdb table lists in-frame clones only, not all of them. Altogether more than 250,000 clones are present, about nine tenths being singletons, with the ten largest covering roughly 10%. Sequencing was done on a sample of PBMCs or T cells enriched from blood (not recorded which). These receptors were obtained from a woman between 18 and 30 years old who had recovered from COVID-19. Each CDR3 is given with its conserved first and last residue. Each record gives: V gene, J gene, clone size, D gene, CDR3 DNA, CDR3 protein. The D gene is left open where the match is weak. Not every row has a clone size; where given, it reads once, few, many or a size class.

TRBV7-8	TRBJ1-1	-	-	TGTGCCAGCAGGGGGGGCGCGGGGGTAACTGAAGCTTTCTTT	CASRGGAGVTEAFF
TRBV30	TRBJ1-6	-	-	TGTGCCTGGAGTCCGCCATCAGGAGGGAGTAATTCACCCCTCCACTTT	CAWSPPSGGSNSPLHF
TRBV19	TRBJ2-1	-	TRBD2	TGTGCCAGTAGACCGTTGAACCGGGGGGGTTACAATGAGCAGTTCTTC	CASRPLNRGGYNEQFF
TRBV11-2	TRBJ1-3	-	-	TGTGCCAGCAGCTTAGACCAGATCTCTGGAAACACCATATATTTT	CASSLDQISGNTIYF
TRBV5-5	TRBJ2-7	-	-	TGTGCCAGCAGCCCTGGGGCCGTGGGGGAGCAGTACTTC	CASSPGAVGEQYF
TRBV5-6	TRBJ1-2	-	TRBD1	TGTGCCAGCAGCGATACAGGGGGCAATGGCTACACCTTC	CASSDTGGNGYTF
TRBV10-3	TRBJ1-1	-	-	TGTGCCATCAGGGCCCGGTCGGAGGGCACTGAAGCTTTCTTT	CAIRARSEGTEAFF
TRBV7-9	TRBJ1-1	-	-	TGTGCCAGCAGAAAGGACAGGAACACTGAAGCTTTCTTT	CASRKDRNTEAFF
TRBV5-1	TRBJ2-1	-	-	TGCGCCAGCAGACTCTACAATGAGCAGTTCTTC	CASRLYNEQFF
TRBV19	TRBJ2-1	-	TRBD1	TGTGCCAGTAATTTTATGCCGGGACAGGGGGCAGGTGAGCAGTTCTTC	CASNFMPGQGAGEQFF
TRBV7-2	TRBJ1-2	once	-	TGTGCCAGCAGCACCATTGGAGGCTTATATGGCTACACCTTC	CASSTIGGLYGYTF
TRBV2	TRBJ1-1	-	-	TGTGCCAGCAGTGAGACAAAAGAAGCTTTCTTT	CASSETKEAFF
TRBV30	TRBJ1-6	once	TRBD1	TGTGCCTGGAGTTCCTGGACAGGGGGACCCCTCCACTTT	CAWSSWTGGPLHF
TRBV28	TRBJ1-4	-	TRBD1	TGTGCCAGCAGTTCGTCCTTGGGGACAGGGCGCGAAAAACTGTTTTTT	CASSSSLGTGREKLFF
TRBV30	TRBJ2-5	-	TRBD2	TGTGCCTGGAGTGCCCAGCGGGGAGAGACCCAGTACTTC	CAWSAQRGETQYF
TRBV7-2	TRBJ1-5	few	-	TGTGCCAGCAGCTTCGGGGAAATTAGCAATCAGCCCCAGCATTTT	CASSFGEISNQPQHF
TRBV2	TRBJ2-5	few	TRBD1	TGTGCCAGCGGACAGGGCCAAGAGACCCAGTACTTC	CASGQGQETQYF
TRBV7-9	TRBJ2-5	-	-	TGTGCCAGCAGCTCCACTAGATACCAAGAGACCCAGTACTTC	CASSSTRYQETQYF
TRBV12-3/TRBV12-4	TRBJ1-2	-	-	TGTGCCAGCAGTCCTGAGTTCTATGGCTACACCTTC	CASSPEFYGYTF
TRBV5-5	TRBJ1-6	-	TRBD1	TGTGCCAGCAGCGGGGGACAGGGTGGGAATTCACCCCTCCACTTT	CASSGGQGGNSPLHF
TRBV6-5	TRBJ1-1	-	-	TGTGCCAGCAGTTCGGCGGGACTCAAGAACACTGAAGCTTTCTTT	CASSSAGLKNTEAFF
TRBV9	TRBJ2-3	-	-	TGTGCCAGCAGCGTAGGAAATAGCGGCACAGATACGCAGTATTTT	CASSVGNSGTDTQYF
TRBV30	TRBJ2-3	-	TRBD2	TGTGCCTGGGGGACGACTAGCGGGGGCCCTTTAGATACGCAGTATTTT	CAWGTTSGGPLDTQYF
TRBV3-1/TRBV3-2	TRBJ1-5	-	-	TGTGCCAGCAGCCCCCACCCATTGGAACAGGGCGTGAGCAATCAGCCCCAGCATTTT	CASSPHPLEQGVSNQPQHF
TRBV18	TRBJ1-3	-	-	TGTGCCAGCTCACCACAAGGGGCTGGAAACACCATATATTTT	CASSPQGAGNTIYF
TRBV9	TRBJ1-2	-	-	TGTGCCAGCAGCCAGGACACTAAGAATCATGGCTACACCTTC	CASSQDTKNHGYTF
TRBV27	TRBJ1-6	few	TRBD1	TGTGCCAGCAGTCTAGACAGGGTGGGTTCACCCCTCCACTTT	CASSLDRVGSPLHF
TRBV7-9	TRBJ2-1	once	-	TGTGCCAGCACCCAAGGCGAGGAGCAGTTCTTC	CASTQGEEQFF
TRBV7-3	TRBJ1-1	-	TRBD1	TGTGCCAGCAGCTCAATATTTTCCGACAGGGATCCTGAAGCTTTCTTT	CASSSIFSDRDPEAFF
TRBV3-1/TRBV3-2	TRBJ2-5	-	-	TGTGCCAGCAGCTACGCGGGTGATCGGGAGACCCAGTACTTC	CASSYAGDRETQYF
TRBV5-6	TRBJ2-2	-	-	TGTGCCAGCAGCTTCCGAGACACCGGGGAGCTGTTTTTT	CASSFRDTGELFF
TRBV13	TRBJ1-2	-	-	TGTGCCACCAGGTGGGCGCCCGATCAAGGCTACACCTTC	CATRWAPDQGYTF
TRBV10-3	TRBJ1-2	-	-	TGTGCCATCAGTGAGTCTGGAGGGGACCATGGCTACACCTTC	CAISESGGDHGYTF
TRBV3-1/TRBV3-2	TRBJ1-2	few	TRBD1	TGTGCCAGCAGCCAAGATTTTGGGCCACGGGACAGGGCAAATGACTATGGCTACACCTTC	CASSQDFGPRDRANDYGYTF
TRBV20-1	TRBJ2-1	-	-	TGCAGTGCTAGAGAGTTAAATGAGCAGTTCTTC	CSARELNEQFF
TRBV19	TRBJ1-5	-	-	TGTGCCAGTAGGGCTGGACAGAATAACCAGCCCCAGCATTTT	CASRAGQNNQPQHF
TRBV4-2	TRBJ1-4	-	-	TGTGCCAGCAGCCAAGATCGGTACGGGGGGAATGAAAAACTGTTTTTT	CASSQDRYGGNEKLFF
TRBV5-1	TRBJ2-5	-	TRBD2	TGCGCCAGCAGCCCGTTAGCGGGGGGGCCAGAGACCCAGTACTTC	CASSPLAGGPETQYF
TRBV6-5	TRBJ2-2	-	TRBD1	TGTGCCAGCAGTCGGACAGGGGATGGCACCGGGGAGCTGTTTTTT	CASSRTGDGTGELFF
TRBV27	TRBJ2-1	-	TRBD2	TGTGCCAGCAGGGTTACTAGCGGGAGGGCGTATGGGGATGAGCAGTTCTTC	CASRVTSGRAYGDEQFF
TRBV20-1	TRBJ2-3	-	-	TGCAGTGCTAGTATGGGGGGTGCAGATACGCAGTATTTT	CSASMGGADTQYF
TRBV5-1	TRBJ1-4	-	TRBD1	TGCGCCAGCAGCTTGGCCGGACAGGCTAATGAAAAACTGTTTTTT	CASSLAGQANEKLFF
TRBV12-3/TRBV12-4	TRBJ2-7	-	-	TGTGCCAGCAGCACAGGGCTAACCTACGAGCAGTACTTC	CASSTGLTYEQYF
TRBV5-1	TRBJ2-7	-	TRBD2	TGCGCCAGCAGCTTGAACGGACTAGCGGGAGTTCACTACGAGCAGTACTTC	CASSLNGLAGVHYEQYF
TRBV5-1	TRBJ2-1	-	-	TGCGCCAGCAGCTCCTCCCCTGAGGCCTACAATGAGCAGTTCTTC	CASSSSPEAYNEQFF